The rows below give T cell receptor beta chains drawn from one sample of a study of blood T cell repertoires in COVID-19. The table came from immunoSEQ multiplex PCR; TCRdb's copy has only in-frame clones and leaves some out. There are around 100,000 clones in the sample; around 84% occur only once, and 15% to 20% lies in the top ten. Specimen: peripheral blood. The receptor source for this set is a woman aged 55-70 years with acute or convalescent COVID-19. Each CDR3 is given with its conserved first and last residue. A D gene is named only where the DNA matches it firmly. A clone size is listed for some rows: how often the clone was seen (once, few, many), or a class if it is expanded.

v_call,clone_size,d_call,j_call,cdr3_aa,cdr3_nt
TRBV2,.,TRBD1,TRBJ2-2,CASSEVGQGTGELFF,TGTGCCAGCAGTGAAGTAGGACAGGGCACCGGGGAGCTGTTTTTT
TRBV4-1,.,.,TRBJ2-5,CASSPLWRETQYF,TGCGCCAGCAGCCCACTCTGGAGGGAGACCCAGTACTTC
TRBV5-1,few,.,TRBJ2-3,CASSLVPPGQSSTDTQYF,TGCGCCAGCAGCTTGGTGCCCCCGGGTCAAAGTAGCACAGATACGCAGTATTTT
TRBV4-1,.,TRBD1,TRBJ1-2,CASSQTRGLWGYTF,TGCGCCAGCAGCCAAACCAGGGGGCTTTGGGGCTACACCTTC
TRBV11-3,.,TRBD2,TRBJ2-1,CASSIGLAGGINEQFF,TGTGCCAGCAGCATCGGACTAGCGGGGGGAATCAATGAGCAGTTCTTC
TRBV7-2,once,TRBD2,TRBJ2-5,CASTDILGGGETQYF,TGTGCCAGCACCGACATCCTGGGGGGGGGAGAGACCCAGTACTTC
TRBV2,.,TRBD1,TRBJ2-3,CASRADRGFTDTQYF,TGTGCCAGCAGAGCGGACAGGGGGTTCACAGATACGCAGTATTTT
TRBV20-1,.,.,TRBJ1-1,CSAPTHTEAFF,TGCAGTGCTCCTACTCACACTGAAGCTTTCTTT
TRBV13,.,TRBD1,TRBJ1-6,CASSLRTGAFNSPLHF,TGTGCCAGCAGCCTCCGGACAGGCGCTTTCAATTCACCCCTCCACTTT
TRBV2,.,TRBD1,TRBJ1-3,CASSNYLTGLGNTIYF,TGTGCCAGCAGCAACTATCTGACAGGGCTTGGAAACACCATATATTTT
TRBV7-8,few,.,TRBJ1-1,CASSLAGDTEAFF,TGTGCCAGCAGCTTAGCAGGGGACACTGAAGCTTTCTTT
TRBV20-1,.,TRBD2,TRBJ2-7,CSPGGGHEQYF,TGCAGTCCGGGGGGGGGCCACGAGCAGTACTTC
TRBV7-2,.,.,TRBJ2-7,CASSLDRGRGYEQYF,TGTGCCAGCAGCTTAGATCGGGGCAGGGGCTACGAGCAGTACTTC
TRBV11-2,.,TRBD1,TRBJ1-2,CASSSDRGSPYGYTF,TGTGCCAGCAGCTCCGACAGGGGGTCCCCCTATGGCTACACCTTC
TRBV7-9,.,.,TRBJ2-3,CASSSLSTDTQYF,TGTGCCAGCAGCTCACTATCCACAGATACGCAGTATTTT
TRBV6-6,.,.,TRBJ1-2,CASSYDGSAGYGYTF,TGTGCCAGCAGTTACGATGGCAGCGCTGGTTATGGCTACACCTTC
TRBV30,.,.,TRBJ2-7,CAWATLGQTYEQYF,TGTGCCTGGGCTACCCTCGGACAGACCTACGAGCAGTACTTC
TRBV30,once,.,TRBJ1-5,CAWSVSGGQPQHF,TGTGCCTGGAGTGTTTCGGGGGGTCAGCCCCAGCATTTT
TRBV4-3,once,.,TRBJ2-7,CASSEGLGQSYEQYF,TGCGCCAGCAGCGAAGGATTAGGACAGTCCTACGAGCAGTACTTC
TRBV27,.,TRBD2,TRBJ2-3,CASKYGGGNTDTQYF,TGTGCCAGCAAGTATGGCGGGGGGAACACAGATACGCAGTATTTT
TRBV18,once,TRBD1,TRBJ2-1,CASSPTPRTGTGNNEQFF,TGTGCCAGCTCACCAACTCCCCGTACCGGGACAGGGAACAATGAGCAGTTCTTC
TRBV5-6,few,.,TRBJ2-7,CASRPTGAGTYEQYF,TGTGCCAGCAGACCAACAGGAGCAGGAACCTACGAGCAGTACTTC
TRBV7-3,.,.,TRBJ2-3,CASSQWPGTDTQYF,TGTGCCAGCAGCCAGTGGCCGGGTACAGATACGCAGTATTTT
TRBV7-9,.,TRBD1,TRBJ2-7,CASSLSDRVYEQYF,TGTGCCAGCAGCTTATCGGACAGGGTCTACGAGCAGTACTTC
TRBV6-4,.,TRBD2,TRBJ2-7,CASSEESRGFSGGDPYEQYF,TGTGCCAGCAGTGAGGAGAGTCGGGGCTTTAGCGGGGGGGACCCTTACGAGCAGTACTTC
TRBV20-1,.,TRBD1,TRBJ2-7,CSASHPGQGIFHEQYF,TGCAGTGCTAGTCACCCTGGACAGGGAATCTTCCACGAGCAGTACTTC
TRBV7-2,.,.,TRBJ1-5,CASSLASQGYSNQPQHF,TGTGCCAGCAGCTTAGCCTCTCAGGGTTATAGCAATCAGCCCCAGCATTTT
TRBV19,.,TRBD1,TRBJ1-2,CATAELTGDYGYTF,TGTGCCACCGCGGAGCTAACAGGGGACTATGGCTACACCTTC
TRBV28,.,.,TRBJ1-2,CASSLVGPSGYTF,TGTGCCAGCAGTTTGGTGGGGCCCTCGGGCTACACCTTC
TRBV7-9,.,.,TRBJ1-3,CASSRDSPSSGNTIYF,TGTGCCAGCAGCCGTGACAGTCCGAGCTCTGGAAACACCATATATTTT
TRBV18,once,TRBD2,TRBJ2-1,CASSPLVSGYEQFF,TGTGCCAGCTCACCACTTGTTAGCGGGTATGAGCAGTTCTTC
TRBV5-1,once,TRBD1,TRBJ1-2,CASSLVGEQGDVSYGYTF,TGCGCCAGCAGCTTGGTGGGGGAACAGGGGGATGTAAGCTATGGCTACACCTTC
TRBV7-2,.,.,TRBJ2-2,CASSLVGLSPGELFF,TGTGCCAGCAGCTTAGTGGGGCTTTCCCCCGGGGAGCTGTTTTTT
TRBV5-1,.,.,TRBJ1-4,CASSLERWDFNEKLFF,TGCGCCAGCAGCTTGGAACGCTGGGACTTTAATGAAAAACTGTTTTTT
TRBV6-5,.,TRBD1,TRBJ1-1,CASSYRQGANTEAFF,TGTGCCAGCAGTTACCGACAGGGGGCGAACACTGAAGCTTTCTTT
TRBV25-1,.,TRBD1,TRBJ2-7,CASSPPRGRVYEQYF,TGTGCCAGCAGTCCACCCAGGGGGCGCGTTTACGAGCAGTACTTC
TRBV7-3,.,.,TRBJ2-6,CASSLSPGSGANVLTF,TGTGCCAGCAGCTTAAGTCCAGGCTCTGGGGCCAACGTCCTGACTTTC
TRBV4-1,.,TRBD1,TRBJ2-2,CASSQGQGNTGELFF,TGCGCCAGCAGCCAGGGACAGGGGAACACCGGGGAGCTGTTTTTT
TRBV28,few,.,TRBJ2-7,CASSLAGASSYEQYF,TGTGCCAGCAGTTTAGCGGGGGCCAGCTCCTACGAGCAGTACTTC
TRBV18,once,.,TRBJ2-4,CASSPQEVVNIQYF,TGTGCCAGCTCACCGCAGGAGGTTGTGAACATTCAGTACTTC
TRBV28,once,.,TRBJ2-1,CASSHQGVNEQFF,TGTGCCAGCAGCCATCAAGGGGTCAATGAGCAGTTCTTC
TRBV12-5,.,.,TRBJ2-5,CASGLGLAIQETQYF,TGTGCTAGTGGTTTAGGGCTAGCGATCCAAGAGACCCAGTACTTC
TRBV6-5,.,.,TRBJ1-2,CASSYQMGARGYTF,TGTGCCAGCAGTTACCAAATGGGGGCTCGCGGCTACACCTTC
TRBV15,few,.,TRBJ1-2,CATSRDTGTGYGYTF,TGTGCCACCAGCAGAGACACAGGCACAGGTTATGGCTACACCTTC
TRBV6-5,.,.,TRBJ2-7,CASSPWGGEQYF,TGTGCCAGCAGCCCGTGGGGCGGCGAGCAGTACTTC
TRBV19,.,.,TRBJ2-5,CASSLTDQETQYF,TGTGCCAGTAGTTTGACAGATCAAGAGACCCAGTACTTC
TRBV11-3,once,.,TRBJ1-2,CASSLSRANYGYTF,TGTGCCAGCAGCTTATCCAGGGCTAACTATGGCTACACCTTC
TRBV5-6,.,TRBD1,TRBJ1-2,CASSRQGAPSGDGYTF,TGTGCCAGCAGCCGACAGGGGGCGCCTTCGGGGGATGGCTACACCTTC
TRBV3-1/TRBV3-2,.,.,TRBJ1-2,CASSQDRVRERDGYTF,TGTGCCAGCAGCCAAGATAGGGTCAGGGAAAGAGATGGCTACACCTTC
TRBV5-4,.,TRBD1,TRBJ1-2,CASSFNTGGYGYTF,TGTGCCAGCAGCTTTAATACAGGGGGCTATGGCTACACCTTC
TRBV19,.,.,TRBJ2-3,CASSKRQAPSTDTQYF,TGTGCCAGTAGTAAACGACAAGCCCCTAGCACAGATACGCAGTATTTT
TRBV7-2,.,.,TRBJ1-1,CASSPGLPSAEAFF,TGTGCCAGCAGCCCGGGACTCCCCTCAGCTGAAGCTTTCTTT
TRBV27,.,.,TRBJ1-6,CASSLSTANSPLHF,TGTGCCAGCAGTTTATCGACAGCAAATTCACCCCTCCACTTT
TRBV28,.,TRBD1,TRBJ1-1,CASSLQSPGQGNTEAFF,TGTGCCAGCAGTTTACAATCGCCGGGACAGGGTAACACTGAAGCTTTCTTT
TRBV6-4,.,TRBD2,TRBJ2-2,CASSGGLAENTGELFF,TGTGCCAGCAGCGGCGGACTAGCTGAGAACACCGGGGAGCTGTTTTTT
TRBV6-6,.,TRBD1,TRBJ1-5,CASRTQGTGSNQPQHF,TGTGCCAGCAGAACACAGGGGACGGGAAGCAATCAGCCCCAGCATTTT
TRBV6-5,.,.,TRBJ1-1,CASSFQGTNTEAFF,TGTGCCAGCAGTTTCCAGGGGACCAACACTGAAGCTTTCTTT